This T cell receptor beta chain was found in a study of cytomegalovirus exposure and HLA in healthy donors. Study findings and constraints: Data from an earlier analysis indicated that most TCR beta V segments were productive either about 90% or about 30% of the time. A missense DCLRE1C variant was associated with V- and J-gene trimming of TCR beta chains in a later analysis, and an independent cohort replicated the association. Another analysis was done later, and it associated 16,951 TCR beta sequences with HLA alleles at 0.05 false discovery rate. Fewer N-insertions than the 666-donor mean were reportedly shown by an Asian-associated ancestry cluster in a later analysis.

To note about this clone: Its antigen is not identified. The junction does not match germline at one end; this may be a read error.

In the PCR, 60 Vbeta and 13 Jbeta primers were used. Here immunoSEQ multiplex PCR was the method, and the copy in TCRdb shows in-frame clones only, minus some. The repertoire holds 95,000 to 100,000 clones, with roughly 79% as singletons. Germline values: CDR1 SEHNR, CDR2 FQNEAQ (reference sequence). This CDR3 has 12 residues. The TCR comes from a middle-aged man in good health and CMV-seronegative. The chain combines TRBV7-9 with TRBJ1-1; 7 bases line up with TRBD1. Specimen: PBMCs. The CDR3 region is CSSSFDRAAAFF. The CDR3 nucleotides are TGTTCCAGCAGCTTCGACAGGGCGGCAGCTTTCTTT.